Detailed here is one T cell receptor (beta chain). The antigen is undetermined. This specimen comes from a study of a mutant IDH1 vaccine in newly diagnosed glioma. Per germline, CDR1 SGHAT and CDR2 FQNNGV. The germline V and J ends were trimmed by 1 base and 3 bases, with 10 bases remaining between them. The CDR3 is made up of 14 amino acids. Findings of the study overall: Immune responses arising from the vaccine appeared in roughly 95% of patients. Pseudoprogression looked unconnected to shifts in top peripheral T cell clonotypes.

Time point described: week 23, last vaccination. Mutant IDH1 20-mer peptide, at 300 ug, made up each vaccine dose, with topical imiquimod. Here immunoSEQ multiplex PCR was the method, and the copy in TCRdb shows in-frame clones only, minus some. This sample has approximately 66,000 clones, with 84% found just once. The source material was PBMCs, sampled from a glioma patient whose treatment included an IDH1 peptide vaccine. The V call is TRBV11-2, the J call TRBJ2-7; tentative D call: TRBD2 (5 bases). This receptor was identified in a man between 18 and 35 years old with glioma. This chain's CDR3 is CASSLGSGGYEQYF. As DNA, the CDR3 is TGTGCCAGCAGCTTAGGGTCTGGAGGCTACGAGCAGTACTTC.